The T cell receptor beta chain under discussion was sequenced for a study of shared clonotypes between healthy human individuals. Study information: There were three CD4 naive, three CD4 memory, two CD8 naive and one CD8 memory plates per donor.

Points from the study as a whole: Sorted-subset sequencing, rarefaction showed, was incomplete despite large depth. Larger richness was generally estimated for naive than memory subsets.

Trimming removed 0 bases from V and 4 bases from J; junction bases left unmatched: 6. The CDR3 length is 16 residues. CDR1 is SGHDT, CDR2 YYEEEE, per germline. On this clone: As yet, its antigen is unknown.

The protocol was immunoSEQ multiplex PCR, while the TCRdb copy is restricted to in-frame clones and leaves out a portion. The repertoire holds about 2.2 million clones, with just over 90% as singletons. Naive CD8 cells lacked CD45RO and underwent positive selection for CCR7, leaving out terminally differentiated effector memory CD45RA+ cells. V is TRBV5-6 and J is TRBJ1-2, with 10 bases aligning to TRBD1. The clonotype was recovered from a man younger than 35 in good health. Some clones in this sample may be carry-over from other donors' samples. Sequencing input: naive CD8+ T cells from PBMCs. CDR3 region: CASSLARQGARYGYTF. As DNA, the CDR3 is TGTGCCAGCAGCTTGGCTCGACAGGGGGCGCGCTATGGCTACACCTTC. The full variable domain, completed using reference TRBV5-6 and TRBJ1-2, is DAGVTQSPTHLIKTRGQQVTLRCSPKSGHDTVSWYQQALGQGPQFIFQYYEEEERQRGNFPDRFSGHQFPNYSSELNVNALLLGDSALYLCASSLARQGARYGYTFGSGTRLTVV.